This entry is about one T cell receptor (beta chain). Germline CDR1 is SGHVS and CDR2 is FQNEAQ. V lost 2 bases to trimming and J lost 1 base, with 10 bases between them. There are 15 residues in the CDR3. The data stem from a study of shared clonotypes between healthy human individuals. The naive CD8 population came from CD45RO-negative cells selected for CCR7, without terminally differentiated effector memory CD45RA+ cells. There were no recent acute infections or vaccinations among the donors, who were healthy HIV-negative adults. Repertoires were generated with immunoSEQ multiplex PCR, while TCRdb's copy carries only in-frame clones and drops some. There are around 2,000,000 clones in the sample; approximately 95% occur only once, and 0.9% to 1.4% lies in the top ten.

The sequence was collected from a young man in good health. The chain is built from TRBV7-8 and TRBJ2-3, with D tentatively TRBD2 (6 bases). Sequenced input: naive CD8+ T cells sorted from blood. The CDR3 nucleotides are TGTGCCAGCAGCTTAAGGGTAGCGGGCACAGATACGCAGTATTTT. Translating gives CASSLRVAGTDTQYF.